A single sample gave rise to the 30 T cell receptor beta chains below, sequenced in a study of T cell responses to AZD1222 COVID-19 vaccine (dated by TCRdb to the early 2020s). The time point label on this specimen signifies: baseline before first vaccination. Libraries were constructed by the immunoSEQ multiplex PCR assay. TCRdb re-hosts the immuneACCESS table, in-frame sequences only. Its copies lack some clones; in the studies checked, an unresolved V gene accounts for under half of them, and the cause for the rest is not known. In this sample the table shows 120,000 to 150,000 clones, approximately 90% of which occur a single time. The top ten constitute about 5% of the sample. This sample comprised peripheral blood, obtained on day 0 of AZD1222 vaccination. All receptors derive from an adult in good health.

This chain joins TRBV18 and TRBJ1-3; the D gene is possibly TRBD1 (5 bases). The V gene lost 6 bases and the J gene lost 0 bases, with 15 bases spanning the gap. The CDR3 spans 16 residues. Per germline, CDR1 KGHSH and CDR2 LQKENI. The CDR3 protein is CASSPDRGLSGNTIYF. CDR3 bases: TGTGCCAGCTCTCCAGACAGAGGCCTCTCTGGAAACACCATATATTTT.

DNA for the CDR3: TGTGCCAGCAGCACCGGACTAGTGGGGAACAATGAGCAGTTCTTC. Amino acids: CASSTGLVGNNEQFF. This chain uses TRBV7-9 with TRBJ2-1; 7 nucleotides agree with TRBD2. With V trimmed by 5 bases and J by 5 bases, 9 bases remained unmatched. CDR1 is SEHNR and CDR2 is FQNEAQ in the germline V gene (reference sequence). The CDR3 covers 15 residues. Full variable domain (missing parts from reference TRBV7-9 and TRBJ2-1): DTGVSQNPRHKITKRGQNVTFRCDPISEHNRLYWYRQTLGQGPEFLTYFQNEAQLEKSRLLSDRFSAERPKGSFSTLEIQRTEQGDSAMYLCASSTGLVGNNEQFFGPGTRLTVL.

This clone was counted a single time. The CDR3: CATGGPGVEQYF. Written as DNA, the CDR3 is TGTGCCACAGGGGGGCCTGGGGTCGAGCAGTACTTC. This chain links TRBV6-5 with TRBJ2-7, with a possible D match to TRBD1 (7 bases). Trimming pared 10 bases from V and 6 bases from J, leaving 16 bases between. CDR3 size: 12 residues. Germline-derived CDR1 and CDR2 are MNHEY and SVGAGI.

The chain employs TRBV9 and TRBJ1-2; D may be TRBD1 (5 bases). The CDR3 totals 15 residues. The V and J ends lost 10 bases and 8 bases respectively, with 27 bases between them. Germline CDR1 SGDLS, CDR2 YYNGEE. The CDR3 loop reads CAGRDGSRGWVGYTF. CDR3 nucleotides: TGTGCCGGCCGGGACGGATCTAGGGGATGGGTAGGCTACACCTTC.

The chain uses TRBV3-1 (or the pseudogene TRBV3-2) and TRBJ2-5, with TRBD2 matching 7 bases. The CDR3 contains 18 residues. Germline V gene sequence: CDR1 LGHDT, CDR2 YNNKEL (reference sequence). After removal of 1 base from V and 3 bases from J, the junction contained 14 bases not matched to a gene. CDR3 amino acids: CASSQGHLSGKGEETQYF. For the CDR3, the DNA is TGTGCCAGCAGCCAAGGTCATTTAAGCGGGAAGGGAGAAGAGACCCAGTACTTC.

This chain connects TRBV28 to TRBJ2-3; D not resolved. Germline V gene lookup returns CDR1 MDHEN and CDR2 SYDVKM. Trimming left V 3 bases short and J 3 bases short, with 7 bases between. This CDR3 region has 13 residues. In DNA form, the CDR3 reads TGTGCCAGCAGTTTTTGGGAAACAGATACGCAGTATTTT. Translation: CASSFWETDTQYF.

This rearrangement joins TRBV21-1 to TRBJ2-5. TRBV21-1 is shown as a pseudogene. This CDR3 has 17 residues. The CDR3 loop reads CASSKASGRGREETQYF. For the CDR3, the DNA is TGTGCCAGCAGCAAAGCGTCTGGAAGGGGGCGGGAGGAGACCCAGTACTTC.

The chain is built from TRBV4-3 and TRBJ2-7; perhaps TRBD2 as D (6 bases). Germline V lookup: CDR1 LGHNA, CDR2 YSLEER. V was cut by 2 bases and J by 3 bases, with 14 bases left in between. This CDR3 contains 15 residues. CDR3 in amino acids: CASSQQEGESYEQYF. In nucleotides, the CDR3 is TGCGCCAGCAGCCAACAGGAGGGCGAAAGCTACGAGCAGTACTTC.

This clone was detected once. DNA for the CDR3: TGTGCCAGCAGCCGAACAGCCTACAATGAGCAGTTCTTC. The encoded protein is CASSRTAYNEQFF. The chain recombines TRBV12-3 or TRBV12-4 with TRBJ2-1; no firm D call. This CDR3 region has 13 residues. The V end lost 6 bases, the J end lost 2 bases, and 8 bases lay between the germline ends.

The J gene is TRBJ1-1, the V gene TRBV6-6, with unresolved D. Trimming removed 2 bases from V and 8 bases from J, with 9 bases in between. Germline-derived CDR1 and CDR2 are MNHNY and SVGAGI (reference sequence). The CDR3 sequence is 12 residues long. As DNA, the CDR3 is TGTGCCAGCAGTTACGGGTTAGACGAAGCTTTCTTT. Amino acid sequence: CASSYGLDEAFF.

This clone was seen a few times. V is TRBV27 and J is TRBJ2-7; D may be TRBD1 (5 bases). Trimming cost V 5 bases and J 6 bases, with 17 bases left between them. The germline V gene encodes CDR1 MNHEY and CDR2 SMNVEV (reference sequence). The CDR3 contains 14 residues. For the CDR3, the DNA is TGTGCCAGCAGTCCCCAGGGTATGGAAGGCGAGCAGTACTTC. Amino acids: CASSPQGMEGEQYF.

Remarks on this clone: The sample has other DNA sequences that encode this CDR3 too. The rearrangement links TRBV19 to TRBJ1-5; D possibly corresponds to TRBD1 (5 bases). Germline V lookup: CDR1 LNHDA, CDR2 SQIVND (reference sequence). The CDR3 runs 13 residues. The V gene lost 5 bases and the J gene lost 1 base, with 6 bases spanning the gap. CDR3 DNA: TGTGCCAGTAGTCGGGGGAGCAATCAGCCCCAGCATTTT. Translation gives CASSRGSNQPQHF.

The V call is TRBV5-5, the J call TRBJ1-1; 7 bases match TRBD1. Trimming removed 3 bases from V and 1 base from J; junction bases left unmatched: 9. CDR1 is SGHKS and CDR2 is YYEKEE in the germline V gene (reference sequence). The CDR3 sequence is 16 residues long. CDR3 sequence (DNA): TGTGCCAGCAGCTCCCTCTCGAACAGGGGGAACACTGAAGCTTTCTTT. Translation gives CASSSLSNRGNTEAFF.

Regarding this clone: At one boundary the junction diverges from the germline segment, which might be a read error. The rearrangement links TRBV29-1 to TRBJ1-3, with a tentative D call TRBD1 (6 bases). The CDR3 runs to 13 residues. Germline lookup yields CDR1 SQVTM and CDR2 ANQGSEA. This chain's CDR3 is CSVEAGAGNTIYF. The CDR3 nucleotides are TGCAGCGTTGAAGCGGGGGCTGGCAACACCATATATTTT.

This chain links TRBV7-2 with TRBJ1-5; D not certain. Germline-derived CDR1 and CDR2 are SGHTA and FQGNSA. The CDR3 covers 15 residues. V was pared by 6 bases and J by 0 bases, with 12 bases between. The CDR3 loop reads CASRLGPYSNQPQHF. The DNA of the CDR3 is TGTGCCAGCAGACTGGGTCCTTATAGCAATCAGCCCCAGCATTTT.

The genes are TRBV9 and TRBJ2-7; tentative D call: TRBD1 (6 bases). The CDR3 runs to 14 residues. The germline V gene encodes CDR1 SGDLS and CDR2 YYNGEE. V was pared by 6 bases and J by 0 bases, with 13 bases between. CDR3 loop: CASTQGRNSYEQYF. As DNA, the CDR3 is TGTGCCAGCACTCAGGGGCGAAACTCCTACGAGCAGTACTTC.

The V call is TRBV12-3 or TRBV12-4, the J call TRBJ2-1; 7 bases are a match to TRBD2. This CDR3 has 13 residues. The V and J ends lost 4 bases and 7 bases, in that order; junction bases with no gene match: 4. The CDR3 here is CASSYGGDNEQFF. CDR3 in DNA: TGTGCCAGCAGTTATGGGGGGGATAATGAGCAGTTCTTC.

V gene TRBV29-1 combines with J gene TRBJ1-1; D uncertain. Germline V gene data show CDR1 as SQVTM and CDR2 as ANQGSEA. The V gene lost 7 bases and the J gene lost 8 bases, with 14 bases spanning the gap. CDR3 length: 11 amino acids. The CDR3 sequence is CSGLFLTEAFF. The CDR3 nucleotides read TGCAGCGGCCTTTTCCTTACAGAAGCTTTCTTT.

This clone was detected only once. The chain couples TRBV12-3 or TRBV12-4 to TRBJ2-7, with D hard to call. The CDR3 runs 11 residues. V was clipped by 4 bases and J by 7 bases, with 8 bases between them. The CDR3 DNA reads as TGTGCCAGCAGTTCAAACTCGGAGCAGTACTTC. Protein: CASSSNSEQYF.

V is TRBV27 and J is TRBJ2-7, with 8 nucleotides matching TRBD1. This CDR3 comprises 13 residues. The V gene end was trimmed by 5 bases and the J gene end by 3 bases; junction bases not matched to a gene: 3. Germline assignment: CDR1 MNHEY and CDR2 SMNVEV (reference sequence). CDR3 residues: CASSHRGDYEQYF. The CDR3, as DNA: TGTGCCAGCAGTCACAGGGGGGACTACGAGCAGTACTTC.

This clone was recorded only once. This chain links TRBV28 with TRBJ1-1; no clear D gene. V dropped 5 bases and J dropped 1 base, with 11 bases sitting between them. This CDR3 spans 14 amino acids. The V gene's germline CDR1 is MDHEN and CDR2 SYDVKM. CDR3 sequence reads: CASSQRQWNTEAFF. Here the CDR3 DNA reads TGTGCCAGCAGTCAGAGGCAGTGGAACACTGAAGCTTTCTTT.

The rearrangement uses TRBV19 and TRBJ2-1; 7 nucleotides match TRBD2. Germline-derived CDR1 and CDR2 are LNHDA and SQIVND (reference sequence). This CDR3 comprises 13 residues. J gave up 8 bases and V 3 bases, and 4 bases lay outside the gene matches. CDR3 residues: CASSMGTTYEQFF. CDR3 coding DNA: TGTGCCAGTAGTATGGGGACTACGTATGAGCAGTTCTTC.

Written as DNA, the CDR3 is TGCGCCAGCAGCCCCGGGACACACTCTGGAAACACCATATATTTT. Protein sequence: CASSPGTHSGNTIYF. The V gene is TRBV5-1, the J gene TRBJ1-3; tentatively, D is TRBD1 (6 bases). The germline V and J ends were trimmed by 4 bases and 0 bases, with 11 bases remaining between them. CDR1 and CDR2 (germline): SGHRS, YFSETQ. The CDR3 runs to 15 residues.

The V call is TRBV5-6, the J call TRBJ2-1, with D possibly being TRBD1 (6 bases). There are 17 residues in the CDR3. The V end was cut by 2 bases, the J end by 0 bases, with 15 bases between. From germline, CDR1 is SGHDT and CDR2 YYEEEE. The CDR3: CASSFLGQQSSYNEQFF. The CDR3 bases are TGTGCCAGCAGCTTTCTTGGACAGCAGAGCTCCTACAATGAGCAGTTCTTC.

The CDR3 here is CASSPGWGMLGYTF. The DNA for the CDR3 is TGTGCCAGCAGCCCCGGCTGGGGGATGCTTGGCTACACCTTC. V and J are TRBV7-2 and TRBJ1-2, with D maybe TRBD1 (5 bases). The CDR3 runs to 14 residues. Germline CDR1 SGHTA, CDR2 FQGNSA. The V gene lost 5 bases and the J gene lost 7 bases, with 17 bases spanning the gap.

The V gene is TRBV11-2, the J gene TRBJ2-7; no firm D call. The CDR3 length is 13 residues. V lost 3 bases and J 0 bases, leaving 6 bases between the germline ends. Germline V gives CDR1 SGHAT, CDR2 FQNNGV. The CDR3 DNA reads TGTGCCAGCAGCTTGGCCGGCTCCTACGAGCAGTACTTC. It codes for CASSLAGSYEQYF. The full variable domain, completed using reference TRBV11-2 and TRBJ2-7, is EAGVAQSPRYKIIEKRQSVAFWCNPISGHATLYWYQQILGQGPKLLIQFQNNGVVDDSQLPKDRFSAERLKGVDSTLKIQPAKLEDSAVYLCASSLAGSYEQYFGPGTRLTVT.

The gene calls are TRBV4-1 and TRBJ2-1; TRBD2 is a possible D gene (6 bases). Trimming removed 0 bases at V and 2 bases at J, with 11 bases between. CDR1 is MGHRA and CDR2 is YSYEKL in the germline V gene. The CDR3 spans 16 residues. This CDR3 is CASSQEGGTPYNEQFF. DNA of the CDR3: TGCGCCAGCAGCCAAGAAGGCGGGACCCCCTACAATGAGCAGTTCTTC.

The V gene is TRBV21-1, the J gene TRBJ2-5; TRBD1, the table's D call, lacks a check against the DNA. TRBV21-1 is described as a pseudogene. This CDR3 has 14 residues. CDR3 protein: CASTKGQEQETQYF. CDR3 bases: TGTGCCAGCACCAAAGGACAGGAGCAAGAGACCCAGTACTTC.

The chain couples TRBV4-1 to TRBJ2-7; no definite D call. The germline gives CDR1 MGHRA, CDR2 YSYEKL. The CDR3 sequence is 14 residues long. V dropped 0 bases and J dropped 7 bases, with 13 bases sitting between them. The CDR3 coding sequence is TGCGCCAGCAGCCAAGACTTTAGCTCGCGAGAGCAGTACTTC. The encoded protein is CASSQDFSSREQYF.

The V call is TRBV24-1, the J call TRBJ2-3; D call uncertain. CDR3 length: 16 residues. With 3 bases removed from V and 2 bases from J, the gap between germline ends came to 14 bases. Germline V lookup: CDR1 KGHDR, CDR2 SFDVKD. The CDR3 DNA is TGTGCCACCAGTGATCACAGAACACCTAACACAGATACGCAGTATTTT. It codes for CATSDHRTPNTDTQYF.